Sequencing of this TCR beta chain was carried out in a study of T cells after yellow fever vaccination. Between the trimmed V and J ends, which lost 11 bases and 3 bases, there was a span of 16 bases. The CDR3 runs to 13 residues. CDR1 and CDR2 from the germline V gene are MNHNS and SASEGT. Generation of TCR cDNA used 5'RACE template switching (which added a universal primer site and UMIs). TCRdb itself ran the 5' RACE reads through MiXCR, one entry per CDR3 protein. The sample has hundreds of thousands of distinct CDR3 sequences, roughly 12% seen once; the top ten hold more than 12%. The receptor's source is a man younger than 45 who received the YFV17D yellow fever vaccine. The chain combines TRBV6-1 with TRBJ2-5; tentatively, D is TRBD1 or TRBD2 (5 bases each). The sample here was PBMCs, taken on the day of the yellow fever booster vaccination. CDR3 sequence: CACESGAEETQYF. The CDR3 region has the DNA TGTGCCTGCGAATCCGGGGCTGAAGAGACCCAGTACTTC.